The clone carrying this TCR beta chain was found many times. The antigen remains unidentified. Germline-derived CDR1 and CDR2 are LGHNA and YNFKEQ. The CDR3 covers 15 residues. The V and J ends lost 0 bases and 3 bases respectively, with 12 bases between them. The sample belongs to a study of T-cell reconstitution after alpha-beta-depleted transplantation in children. A library of TCRbeta sequences, prepared with unique molecular identifiers, was generated. TCRdb re-called the PCR reads with MiXCR, one entry per CDR3 protein. The table shows just under 250,000 distinct CDR3 sequences, with 25% occurring only once. Study-level results: Reportedly, only several hundred clones from non-depleted graft cells drove alpha-beta T-cell counts at about two months. Diversity and T-cell counts at one year after transplant derived mostly from new T cells. Day-60 TCRbeta diversity that was high in some patients was derived from surviving recipient T cells and thymic progenitors.

The source of this sequence is a girl aged 2-10 years with Fanconi anemia, due to receive a stem cell transplant. The sample consisted of PBMCs, taken before TCRalphabeta/CD19-depleted stem cell transplant. The chain links TRBV4-2 to TRBJ2-7; maybe TRBD2 (6 bases). CDR3 sequence (DNA): TGTGCCAGCAGCCAAGAATTTAGCGGTGTCTACGAGCAGTACTTC. Its protein product is CASSQEFSGVYEQYF.